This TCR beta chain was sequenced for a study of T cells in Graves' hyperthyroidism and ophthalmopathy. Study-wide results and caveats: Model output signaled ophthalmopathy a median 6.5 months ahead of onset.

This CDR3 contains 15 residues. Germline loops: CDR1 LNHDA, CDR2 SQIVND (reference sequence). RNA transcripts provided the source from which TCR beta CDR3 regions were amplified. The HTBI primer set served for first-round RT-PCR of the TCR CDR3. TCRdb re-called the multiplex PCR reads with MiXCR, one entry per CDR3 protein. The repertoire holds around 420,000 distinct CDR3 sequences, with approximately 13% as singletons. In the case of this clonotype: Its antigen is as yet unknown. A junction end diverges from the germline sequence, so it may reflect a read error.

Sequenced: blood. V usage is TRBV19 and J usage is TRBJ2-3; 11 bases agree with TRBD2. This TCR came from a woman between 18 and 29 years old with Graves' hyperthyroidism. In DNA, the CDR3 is TGTGCCAGTAAATATACTAGCGGGAGCACAGATGCGCAGTATTTT. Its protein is CASKYTSGSTDAQYF.